The clone carrying this T cell receptor (beta chain) was counted a single time. Its antigen is unidentified. These data are taken from a study of cytomegalovirus exposure and HLA in healthy donors. Overall study: Genetic ancestry analysis placed around 76% of the 398 donors that were genotyped in the Caucasian-associated cluster. Overall study findings and caveats: Later analysis associated a missense DCLRE1C variant with TCR beta V- and J-gene trimming. The study dropped some indistinguishable V segments, TRBV6-2 and TRBV6-3 among them. CMV antigen specificity was confirmed in vitro for a few CMV-associated chains.

PCR amplification relied on 60 Vbeta primers (plus 13 Jbeta primers). The repertoire was sequenced with immunoSEQ multiplex PCR; TCRdb's copy has only in-frame clones and lacks some. The sample shows about 170,000 clones, approximately 72% of them seen only once. Germline trimming cut 5 bases from V and 6 bases from J; bases unmatched to any gene: 9. CDR1 is SGHVS, CDR2 FQNEAQ, per germline. The CDR3 contains 15 residues. The receptor comes from a female donor in good health and CMV-seronegative. The sequenced material came from PBMCs. V is TRBV7-8 and J is TRBJ2-1, with 8 bases fitting TRBD2. CDR3 loop: CASSPGGGGTNEQFF. The CDR3 DNA reads TGTGCCAGCAGCCCGGGGGGCGGGGGGACCAATGAGCAGTTCTTC.